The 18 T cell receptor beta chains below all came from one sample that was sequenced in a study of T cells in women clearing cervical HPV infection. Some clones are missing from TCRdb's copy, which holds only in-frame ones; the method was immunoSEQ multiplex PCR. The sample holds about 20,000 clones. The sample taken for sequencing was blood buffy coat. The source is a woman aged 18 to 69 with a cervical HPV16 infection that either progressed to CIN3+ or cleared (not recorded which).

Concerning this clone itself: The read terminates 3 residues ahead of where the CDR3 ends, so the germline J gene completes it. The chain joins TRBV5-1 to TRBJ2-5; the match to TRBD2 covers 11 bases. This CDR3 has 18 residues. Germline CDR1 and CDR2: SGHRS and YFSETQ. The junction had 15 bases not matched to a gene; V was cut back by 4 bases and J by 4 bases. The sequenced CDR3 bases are TGCGCCAGCAGCCTGGGGGGGACTAGCGGTCCGGGGGGAGAGACC. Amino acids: CASSLGGTSGPGGET. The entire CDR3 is CASSLGGTSGPGGETQYF. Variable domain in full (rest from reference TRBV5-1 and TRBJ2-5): KAGVTQTPRYLIKTRGQQVTLSCSPISGHRSVSWYQQTPGQGLQFLFEYFSETQRNKGNFPGRFSGRQFSNSRSEMNVSTLELGDSALYLCASSLGGTSGPGGETQYFGPGTRLLVL.

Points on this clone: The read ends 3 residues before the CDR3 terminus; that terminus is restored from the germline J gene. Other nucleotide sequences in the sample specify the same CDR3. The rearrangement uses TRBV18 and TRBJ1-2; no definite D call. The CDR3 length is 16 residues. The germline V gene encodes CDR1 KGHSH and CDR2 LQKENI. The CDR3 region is CASSPPKTSGIYDYTF. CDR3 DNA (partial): TGTGCCAGCTCACCACCGAAGACTAGCGGGATCTACGAC.

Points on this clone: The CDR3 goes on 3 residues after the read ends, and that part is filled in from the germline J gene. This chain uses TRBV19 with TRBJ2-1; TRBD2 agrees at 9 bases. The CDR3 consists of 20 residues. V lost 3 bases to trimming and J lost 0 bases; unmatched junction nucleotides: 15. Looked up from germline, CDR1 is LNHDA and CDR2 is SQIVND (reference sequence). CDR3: CASSIRRLAGDPSSYNEQFF. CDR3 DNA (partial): TGTGCCAGTAGTATTCGCAGATTAGCGGGAGATCCCAGCTCCTACAATGAG.

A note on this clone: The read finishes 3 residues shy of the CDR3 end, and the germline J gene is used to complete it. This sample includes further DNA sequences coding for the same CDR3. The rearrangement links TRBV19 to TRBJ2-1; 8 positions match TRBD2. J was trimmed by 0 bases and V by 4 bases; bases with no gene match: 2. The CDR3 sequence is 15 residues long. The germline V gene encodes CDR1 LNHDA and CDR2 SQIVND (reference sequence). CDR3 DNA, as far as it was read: TGTGCCAGTAGTACAAGCGGGAGCTCCTACAATGAG. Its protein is CASSTSGSSYNE. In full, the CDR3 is CASSTSGSSYNEQFF.

The CDR3: CASSSENYGYTF. Partial CDR3 DNA: TGTGCCAGCAGCTCAGAGAACTATGGC. V gene TRBV7-9 combines with J gene TRBJ1-2; no clear D. The read is 3 residues too short to cover the CDR3 end, so that end is filled in from the germline J gene. Between the trimmed V and J ends, which lost 4 bases and 2 bases, there was a span of 5 bases. CDR1 is SEHNR, CDR2 FQNEAQ, per germline (reference sequence). This CDR3 region has 12 residues.

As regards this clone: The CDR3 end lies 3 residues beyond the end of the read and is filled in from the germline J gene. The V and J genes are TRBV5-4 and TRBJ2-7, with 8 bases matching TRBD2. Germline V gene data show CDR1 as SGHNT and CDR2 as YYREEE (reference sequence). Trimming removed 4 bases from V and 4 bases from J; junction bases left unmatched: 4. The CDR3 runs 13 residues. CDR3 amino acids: CASSPGGGYEQYF. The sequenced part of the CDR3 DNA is TGTGCCAGCAGCCCGGGGGGGGGATACGAG.

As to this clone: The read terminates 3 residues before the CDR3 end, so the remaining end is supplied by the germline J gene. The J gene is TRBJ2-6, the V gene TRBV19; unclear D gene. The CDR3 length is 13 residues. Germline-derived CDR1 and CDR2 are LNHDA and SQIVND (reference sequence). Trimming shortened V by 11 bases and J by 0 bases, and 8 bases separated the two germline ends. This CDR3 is CAGRRSGANVLTF. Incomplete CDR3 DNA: TGTGCCGGCCGCCGCTCTGGGGCCAACGTC.

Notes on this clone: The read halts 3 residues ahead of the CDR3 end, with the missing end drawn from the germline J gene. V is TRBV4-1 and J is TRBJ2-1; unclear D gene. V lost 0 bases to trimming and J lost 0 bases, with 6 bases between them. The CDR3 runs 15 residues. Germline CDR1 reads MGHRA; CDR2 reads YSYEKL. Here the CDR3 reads CASSQDPSSYNEQFF. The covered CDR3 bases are TGCGCCAGCAGCCAAGATCCTAGCTCCTACAATGAG.

The covered CDR3 bases are TGTGCCAGCTCACCAGCGGGGGGATTCTATGGT. Translating it yields CASSPAGGFYG. The full CDR3 protein reads CASSPAGGFYGQYF. This sequence joins TRBV18 and TRBJ2-4; 8 bases agree with TRBD2. The read ends 3 residues shy of where the CDR3 ends; the end is completed using the germline J gene. CDR1 is KGHSH, CDR2 LQKENI, per germline. The CDR3 extends over 14 amino acids.

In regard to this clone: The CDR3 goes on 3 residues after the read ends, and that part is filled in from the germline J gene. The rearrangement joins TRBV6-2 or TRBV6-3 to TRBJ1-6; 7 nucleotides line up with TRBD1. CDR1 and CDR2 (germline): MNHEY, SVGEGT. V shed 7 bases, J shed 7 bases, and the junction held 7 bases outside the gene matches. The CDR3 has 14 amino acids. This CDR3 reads CASKPGDRNSPLHF. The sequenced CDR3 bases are TGTGCCAGCAAGCCTGGGGACAGAAATTCACCC.

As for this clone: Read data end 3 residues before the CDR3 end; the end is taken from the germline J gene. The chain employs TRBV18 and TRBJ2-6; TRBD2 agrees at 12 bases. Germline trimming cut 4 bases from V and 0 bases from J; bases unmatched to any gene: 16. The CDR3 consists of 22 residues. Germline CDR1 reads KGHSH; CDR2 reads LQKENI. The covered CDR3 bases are TGTGCCAGCTCACGAACGACAGGGGGCGAACTAGCGGGGGGCTCTGGGGCCAACGTC. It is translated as CASSRTTGGELAGGSGANV. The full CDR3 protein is CASSRTTGGELAGGSGANVLTF.

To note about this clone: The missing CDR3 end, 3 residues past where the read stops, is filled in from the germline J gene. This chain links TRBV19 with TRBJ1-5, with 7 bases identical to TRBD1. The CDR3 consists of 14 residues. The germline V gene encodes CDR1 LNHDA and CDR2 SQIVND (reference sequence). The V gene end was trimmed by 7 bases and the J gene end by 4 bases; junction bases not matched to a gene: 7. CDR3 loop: CASKQGQPNQPQHF. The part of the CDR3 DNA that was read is TGTGCCAGTAAACAGGGACAGCCGAATCAGCCC.

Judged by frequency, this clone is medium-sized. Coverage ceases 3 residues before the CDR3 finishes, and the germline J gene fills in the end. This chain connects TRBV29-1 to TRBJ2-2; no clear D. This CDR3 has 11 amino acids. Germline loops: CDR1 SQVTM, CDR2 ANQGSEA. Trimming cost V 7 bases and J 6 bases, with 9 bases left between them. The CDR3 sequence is CSATSPGELFF. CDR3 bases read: TGCAGCGCCACATCCCCCGGGGAG.

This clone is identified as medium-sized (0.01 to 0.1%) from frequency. This CDR3 reads CSANRGVNTEAFF. The CDR3 DNA, read in part, is TGCAGCGCGAACAGGGGAGTGAACACTGAA. This chain links TRBV29-1 with TRBJ1-1; 7 positions agree with TRBD1. The DNA ends 3 residues before the CDR3 does, and the rest of the CDR3 is filled in from the germline J gene. CDR1 and CDR2 from the germline V gene are SQVTM and ANQGSEA. This CDR3 region has 13 residues. The V and J ends lost 7 bases and 0 bases, in that order; junction bases with no gene match: 5. The variable domain in full, with the rest retrieved from reference TRBV29-1 and TRBJ1-1, is SAVISQKPSRDICQRGTSLTIQCQVDSQVTMMFWYRQQPGQSLTLIATANQGSEATYESGFVIDKFPISRPNLTFSTLTVSNMSPEDSSIYLCSANRGVNTEAFFGQGTRLTVV.

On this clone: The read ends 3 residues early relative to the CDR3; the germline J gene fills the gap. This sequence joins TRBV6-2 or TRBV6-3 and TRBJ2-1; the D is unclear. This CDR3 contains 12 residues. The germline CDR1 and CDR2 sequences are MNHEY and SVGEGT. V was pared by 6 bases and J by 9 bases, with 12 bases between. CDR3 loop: CASSRLRGEQFF. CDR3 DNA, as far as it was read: TGTGCCAGCAGCAGACTCCGAGGTGAG.

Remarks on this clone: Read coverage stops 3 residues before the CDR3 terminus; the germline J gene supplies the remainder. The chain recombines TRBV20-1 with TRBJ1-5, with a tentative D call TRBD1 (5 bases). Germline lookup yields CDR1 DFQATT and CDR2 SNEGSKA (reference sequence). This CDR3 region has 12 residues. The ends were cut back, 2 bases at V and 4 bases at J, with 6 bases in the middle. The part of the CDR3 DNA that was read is TGCAGTGCTAGACAGGGTAATCAGCCC. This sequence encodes CSARQGNQP. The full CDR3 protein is CSARQGNQPQHF.

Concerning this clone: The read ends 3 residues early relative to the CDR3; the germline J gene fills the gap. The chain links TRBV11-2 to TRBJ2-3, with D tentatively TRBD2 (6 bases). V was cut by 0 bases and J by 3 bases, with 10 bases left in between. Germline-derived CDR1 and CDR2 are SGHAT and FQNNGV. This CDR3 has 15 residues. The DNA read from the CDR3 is TGTGCCAGCAGCTTAGATATCGGGGGTACAGATACG. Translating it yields CASSLDIGGTDT. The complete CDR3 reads CASSLDIGGTDTQYF. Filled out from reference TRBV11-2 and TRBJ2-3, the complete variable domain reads EAGVAQSPRYKIIEKRQSVAFWCNPISGHATLYWYQQILGQGPKLLIQFQNNGVVDDSQLPKDRFSAERLKGVDSTLKIQPAKLEDSAVYLCASSLDIGGTDTQYFGPGTRLTVL.

This chain's CDR3 is CASSFSGQVNTGELFF. The sequenced CDR3 bases are TGTGCCAGCAGCTTCTCGGGACAGGTTAATACCGGGGAG. The chain uses TRBV7-3 and TRBJ2-2, with 8 bases lining up with TRBD1. The CDR3 extends 3 residues past the end of the read, so its final part is completed from the germline J gene. Germline V gives CDR1 SGHTA, CDR2 FQGTGA. The V gene end was trimmed by 3 bases and the J gene end by 5 bases; junction bases not matched to a gene: 8. The length of the CDR3 is 16 residues.